This is a list of T cell receptor beta chains from one sample in a study of T-cell reconstitution after alpha-beta-depleted transplantation in children. TCRdb passed the PCR reads through MiXCR, listing each CDR3 protein once. Of 300,000 to 350,000 distinct CDR3 sequences in the sample, roughly 15% were seen once. The input for sequencing was PBMCs, mostly from graft donor cells, taken 360 days after TCRalphabeta/CD19-depleted stem cell transplant. Receptors were obtained from a male patient under 10 years old who had a stem cell transplant for acute lymphoblastic leukemia, so the T cells may come from the graft donor. Each CDR3 is given with its conserved first and last residue. D genes are given only for firm matches.

V gene	J gene	D gene	CDR3 protein
TRBV6-2/TRBV6-3	TRBJ2-1	TRBD1	CASSYGQGIYNEQFF
TRBV28	TRBJ2-5	TRBD1	CASSLDRGHQETQYF
TRBV12-3/TRBV12-4	TRBJ1-4	-	CASSYWWTESKNEKLFF
TRBV4-1	TRBJ1-5	-	CASSQVDISGQPQHF
TRBV7-9	TRBJ2-1	-	CASTPLSWPSSYNEQFF
TRBV9	TRBJ1-4	-	CASSVEGEGEKLFF
TRBV7-9	TRBJ2-1	-	CASSLAEGFNYNEQFF
TRBV7-2	TRBJ2-1	TRBD2	CASSPQGLAGVYGEQFF
TRBV20-1	TRBJ2-2	-	CSARPPPRTGELFF
TRBV9	TRBJ1-4	-	CASSSSNNEKLFF
TRBV2	TRBJ1-6	TRBD1	CASSRGQVEESPLHF
TRBV4-1	TRBJ2-7	TRBD1	CASSSGQVSYEQYF
TRBV4-3	TRBJ2-3	-	CASSQETGVPNTDTQYF
TRBV20-1	TRBJ1-3	-	CSARDRGHNSGNTIYF
TRBV20-1	TRBJ2-7	-	CSATPSGAPYEQYF
TRBV4-3	TRBJ2-7	TRBD2	CASSQGLAAAYEQYF
TRBV7-6	TRBJ2-5	TRBD1	CASSLAGQGRTGQETQYF
TRBV28	TRBJ2-1	-	CASSQTREYNEQFF
TRBV20-1	TRBJ2-7	-	CSAFPGSGEYEQYF
TRBV12-3/TRBV12-4	TRBJ2-3	-	CASSFPSGTQYF
TRBV19	TRBJ1-2	TRBD1	CASSVQGEFGYTF
TRBV7-3	TRBJ1-2	TRBD1	CASSLTGDSAFGYTF
TRBV12-3/TRBV12-4	TRBJ2-3	TRBD2	CASSLMELGLVTDTQYF
TRBV3-1	TRBJ2-1	-	CASSQDYHSYNEQFF
TRBV4-1	TRBJ2-7	-	CASSQVGRSYEQYF
TRBV4-1	TRBJ2-7	TRBD1	CASSQERGTGVLYEQYF
TRBV7-8	TRBJ2-7	-	CASSLWWETGLYEQYF
TRBV30	TRBJ2-5	TRBD2	CAWNVGREGSGTQYF
TRBV7-9	TRBJ2-7	-	CASSLGRPDLYEQYF
TRBV28	TRBJ2-6	TRBD2	CASRPLAGVYSGANVLTF
TRBV6-2/TRBV6-3	TRBJ2-7	-	CASDLGVSYEQYF
TRBV5-1	TRBJ2-5	-	CASSLDVGTEETQYF
TRBV27	TRBJ2-7	TRBD1	CASSLSTGGFYEQYF